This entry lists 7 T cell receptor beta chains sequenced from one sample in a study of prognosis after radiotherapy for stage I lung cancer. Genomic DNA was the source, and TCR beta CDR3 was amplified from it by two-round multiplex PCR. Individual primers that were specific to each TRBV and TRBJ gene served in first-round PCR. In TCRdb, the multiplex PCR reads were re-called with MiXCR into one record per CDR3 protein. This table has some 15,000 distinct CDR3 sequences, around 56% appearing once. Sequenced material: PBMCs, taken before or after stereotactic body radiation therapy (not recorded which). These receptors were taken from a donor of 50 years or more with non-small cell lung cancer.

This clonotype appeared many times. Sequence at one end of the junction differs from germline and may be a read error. Written as DNA, the CDR3 is TGTGCTAGCAGCTTAGCACAGGGTCCCGGGGAGCTGTTTTTT. Translation gives CASSLAQGPGELFF. This rearrangement joins TRBV7-7 to TRBJ2-2; D perhaps matches TRBD1 (6 bases). Per the germline V gene, CDR1 is SSHAT and CDR2 is FNYEAQ (reference sequence). The CDR3 extends over 14 amino acids.

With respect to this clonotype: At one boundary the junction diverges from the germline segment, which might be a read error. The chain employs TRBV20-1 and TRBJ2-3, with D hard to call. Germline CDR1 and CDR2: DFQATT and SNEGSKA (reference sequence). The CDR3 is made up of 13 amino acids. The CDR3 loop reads CSGDPPTTDMQYF. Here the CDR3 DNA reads TGCAGTGGGGATCCGCCCACCACAGATATGCAGTATTTT.

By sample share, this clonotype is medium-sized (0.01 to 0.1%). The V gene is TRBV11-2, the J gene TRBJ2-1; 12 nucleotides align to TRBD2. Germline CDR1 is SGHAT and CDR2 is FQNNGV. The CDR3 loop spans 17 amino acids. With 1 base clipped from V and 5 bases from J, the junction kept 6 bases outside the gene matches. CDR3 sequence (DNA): TGTGCCAGCAGCTTAGGACTAGCGGGAGAGGCTAACAATGAGCAGTTCTTC. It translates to CASSLGLAGEANNEQFF. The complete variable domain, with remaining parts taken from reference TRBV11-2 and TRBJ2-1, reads EAGVAQSPRYKIIEKRQSVAFWCNPISGHATLYWYQQILGQGPKLLIQFQNNGVVDDSQLPKDRFSAERLKGVDSTLKIQPAKLEDSAVYLCASSLGLAGEANNEQFFGPGTRLTVL.

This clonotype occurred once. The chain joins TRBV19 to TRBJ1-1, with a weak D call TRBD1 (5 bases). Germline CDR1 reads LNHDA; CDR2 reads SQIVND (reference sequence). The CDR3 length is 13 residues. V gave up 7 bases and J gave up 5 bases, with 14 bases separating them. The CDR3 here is CASTDGWGTEAFF. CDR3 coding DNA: TGTGCCAGTACCGACGGGTGGGGGACTGAAGCTTTCTTT.

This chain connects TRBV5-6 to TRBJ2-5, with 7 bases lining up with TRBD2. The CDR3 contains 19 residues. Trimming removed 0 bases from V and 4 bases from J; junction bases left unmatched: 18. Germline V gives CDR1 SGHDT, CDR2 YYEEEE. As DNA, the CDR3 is TGTGCCAGCAGCTTGGTTAAGGCTAGCGGCCCTGGAGGAGTAGAGACCCAGTACTTC. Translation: CASSLVKASGPGGVETQYF.

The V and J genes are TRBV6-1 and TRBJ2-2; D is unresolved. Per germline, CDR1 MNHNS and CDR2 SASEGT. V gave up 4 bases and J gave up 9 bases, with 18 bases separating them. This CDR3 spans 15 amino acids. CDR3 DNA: TGTGCCAGCAGTGCGAGCAGGAGTCTGGCTTGGGAGCTGTTTTTT. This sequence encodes CASSASRSLAWELFF.

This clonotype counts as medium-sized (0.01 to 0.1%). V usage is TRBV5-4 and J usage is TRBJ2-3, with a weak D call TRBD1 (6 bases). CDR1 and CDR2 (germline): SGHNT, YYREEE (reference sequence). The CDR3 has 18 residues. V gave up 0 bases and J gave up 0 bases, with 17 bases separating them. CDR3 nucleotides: TGTGCCAGCAGCTTGGGGACAGATCGACGCTCTAGCACAGATACGCAGTATTTT. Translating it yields CASSLGTDRRSSTDTQYF.